This T cell receptor (beta chain) was identified during a study of blood T cell repertoires in COVID-19. Across the whole study: T cells, B-cell-depleted T cells, or PBMCs provided the cDNA or gDNA that served as material.

Only in-frame clones appear in the TCRdb table, and some are missing; sequencing was by immunoSEQ multiplex PCR. The sample lists 130,000 to 150,000 clones; roughly 84% were seen once. The germline V gene encodes CDR1 SGHKS and CDR2 YYEKEE (reference sequence). The ends were cut back, 4 bases at V and 5 bases at J, with 13 bases in the middle. CDR3 size: 15 residues. The receptor was derived from a woman aged 45-65 years who had been exposed to COVID-19. The chain recombines TRBV5-5 with TRBJ1-6; unclear D gene. The sequencing sample was made of PBMCs or T cells enriched from blood (not recorded which). DNA for the CDR3: TGTGCCAGCAGCCCCCGTGGCGGTAATAATTCACCCCTCCACTTT. Encoded protein: CASSPRGGNNSPLHF.